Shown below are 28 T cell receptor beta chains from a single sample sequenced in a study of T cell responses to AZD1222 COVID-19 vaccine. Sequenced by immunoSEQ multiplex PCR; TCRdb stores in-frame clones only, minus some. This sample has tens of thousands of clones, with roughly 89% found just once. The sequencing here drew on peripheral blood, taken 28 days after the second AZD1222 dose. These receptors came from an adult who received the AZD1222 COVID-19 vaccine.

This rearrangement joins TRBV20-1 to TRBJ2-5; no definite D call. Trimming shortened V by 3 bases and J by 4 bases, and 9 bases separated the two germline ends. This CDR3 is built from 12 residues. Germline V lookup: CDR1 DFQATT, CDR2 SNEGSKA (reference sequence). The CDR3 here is CSASGGPETQYF. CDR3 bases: TGCAGTGCTAGTGGTGGGCCAGAGACCCAGTACTTC.

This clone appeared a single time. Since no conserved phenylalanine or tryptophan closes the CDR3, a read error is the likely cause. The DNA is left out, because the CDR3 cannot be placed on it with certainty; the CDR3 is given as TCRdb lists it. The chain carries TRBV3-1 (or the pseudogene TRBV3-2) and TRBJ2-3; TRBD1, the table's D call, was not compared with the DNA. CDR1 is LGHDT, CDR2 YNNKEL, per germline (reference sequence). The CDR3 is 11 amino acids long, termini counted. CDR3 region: CASSQDRHSLI.

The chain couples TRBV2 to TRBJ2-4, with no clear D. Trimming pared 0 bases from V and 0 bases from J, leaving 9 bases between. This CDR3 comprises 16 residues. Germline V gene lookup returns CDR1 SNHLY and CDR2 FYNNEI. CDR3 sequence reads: CASSEAGTLAKNIQYF. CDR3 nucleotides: TGTGCCAGCAGTGAAGCAGGCACTCTAGCCAAAAACATTCAGTACTTC.

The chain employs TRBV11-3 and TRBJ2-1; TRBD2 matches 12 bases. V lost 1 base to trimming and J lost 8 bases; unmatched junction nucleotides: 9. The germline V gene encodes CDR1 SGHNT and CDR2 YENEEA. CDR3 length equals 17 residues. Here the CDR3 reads CASSLGAPTSGSDEQFF. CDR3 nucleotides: TGTGCCAGCAGCTTAGGTGCCCCGACTAGCGGGAGCGATGAGCAGTTCTTC. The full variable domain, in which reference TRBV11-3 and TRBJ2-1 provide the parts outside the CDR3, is EAGVVQSPRYKIIEKKQPVAFWCNPISGHNTLYWYLQNLGQGPELLIRYENEEAVDDSQLPKDRFSAERLKGVDSTLKIQPAELGDSAVYLCASSLGAPTSGSDEQFFGPGTRLTVL.

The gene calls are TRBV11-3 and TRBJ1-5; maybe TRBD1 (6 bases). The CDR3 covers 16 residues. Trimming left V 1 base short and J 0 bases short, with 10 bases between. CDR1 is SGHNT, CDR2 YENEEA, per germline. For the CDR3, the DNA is TGTGCCAGCAGCTTAGGGACAGCCTATAGCAATCAGCCCCAGCATTTT. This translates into CASSLGTAYSNQPQHF.

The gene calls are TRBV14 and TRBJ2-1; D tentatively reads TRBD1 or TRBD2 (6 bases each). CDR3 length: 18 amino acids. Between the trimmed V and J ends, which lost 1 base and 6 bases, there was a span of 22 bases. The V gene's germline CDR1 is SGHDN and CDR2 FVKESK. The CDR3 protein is CASSQGRGRAQGINEQFF. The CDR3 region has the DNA TGTGCCAGCAGCCAAGGGCGGGGCAGGGCCCAGGGGATCAATGAGCAGTTCTTC.

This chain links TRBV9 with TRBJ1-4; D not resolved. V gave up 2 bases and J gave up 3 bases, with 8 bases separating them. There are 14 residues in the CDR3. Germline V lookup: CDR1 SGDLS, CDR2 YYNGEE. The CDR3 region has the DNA TGTGCCAGCAGCGTTTCGGGAGCTAATGAAAAACTGTTTTTT. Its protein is CASSVSGANEKLFF.

The CDR3 sequence is CASSYVLNTEAFF. CDR3 nucleotides: TGTGCCAGCAGTTACGTTCTTAACACTGAAGCTTTCTTT. The chain joins TRBV6-2 or TRBV6-3 to TRBJ1-1, with D uncertain. CDR1 is MNHEY and CDR2 is SVGEGT in the germline V gene. V lost 2 bases and J lost 2, with 6 bases in between. This CDR3 spans 13 amino acids.

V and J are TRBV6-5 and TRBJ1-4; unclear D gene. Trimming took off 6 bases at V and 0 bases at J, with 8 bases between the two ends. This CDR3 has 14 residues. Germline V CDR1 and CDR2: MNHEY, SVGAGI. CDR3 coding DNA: TGTGCCAGCAGGTACAGCGCAACTAATGAAAAACTGTTTTTT. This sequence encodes CASRYSATNEKLFF.

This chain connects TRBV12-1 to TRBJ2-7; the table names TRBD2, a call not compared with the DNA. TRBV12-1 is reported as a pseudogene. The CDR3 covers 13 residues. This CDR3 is CASPAWGGYEQYV. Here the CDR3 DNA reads TGTGCCAGCCCCGCCTGGGGAGGGTACGAGCAGTACGTC.

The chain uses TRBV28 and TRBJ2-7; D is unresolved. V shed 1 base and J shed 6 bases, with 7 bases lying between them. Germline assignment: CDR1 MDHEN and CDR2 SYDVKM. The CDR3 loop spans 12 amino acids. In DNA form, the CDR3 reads TGTGCCAGCAGTTTATCGGCCCTCGAGCAGTACTTC. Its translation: CASSLSALEQYF. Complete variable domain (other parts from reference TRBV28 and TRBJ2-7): DVKVTQSSRYLVKRTGEKVFLECVQDMDHENMFWYRQDPGLGLRLIYFSYDVKMKEKGDIPEGYSVSREKKERFSLILESASTNQTSMYLCASSLSALEQYFGPGTRLTVT.

The CDR3 is CASSFSGREAFF. The CDR3 coding sequence is TGTGCCAGCAGTTTTTCAGGCCGAGAAGCTTTCTTT. The genes are TRBV12-3 or TRBV12-4 and TRBJ1-1; D unclear. This CDR3 comprises 12 residues. Trimming cost V 3 bases and J 8 bases, with 10 bases left between them.

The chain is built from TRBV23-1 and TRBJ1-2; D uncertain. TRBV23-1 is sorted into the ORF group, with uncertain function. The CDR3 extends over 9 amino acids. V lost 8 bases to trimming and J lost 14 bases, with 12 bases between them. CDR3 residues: CASPSPGTF. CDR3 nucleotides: TGCGCCAGCCCCTCCCCGGGGACCTTC.

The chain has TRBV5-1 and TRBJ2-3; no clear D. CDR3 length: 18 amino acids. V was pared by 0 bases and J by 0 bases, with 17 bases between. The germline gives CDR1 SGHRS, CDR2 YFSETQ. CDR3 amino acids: CASSLAMLSRISTDTQYF. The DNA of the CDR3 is TGCGCCAGCAGCTTGGCCATGCTGAGCCGAATCAGCACAGATACGCAGTATTTT.

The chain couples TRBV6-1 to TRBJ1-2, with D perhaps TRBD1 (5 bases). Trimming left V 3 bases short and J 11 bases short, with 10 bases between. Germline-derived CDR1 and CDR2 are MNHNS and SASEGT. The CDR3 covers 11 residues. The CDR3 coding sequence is TGTGCCAGCAGTGAGTGGGGGGGATACACCTTC. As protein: CASSEWGGYTF.

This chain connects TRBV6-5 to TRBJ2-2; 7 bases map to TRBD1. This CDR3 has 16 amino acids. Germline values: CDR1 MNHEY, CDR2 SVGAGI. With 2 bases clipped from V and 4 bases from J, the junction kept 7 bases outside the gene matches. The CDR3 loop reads CASSYQGQVPTGELFF. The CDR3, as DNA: TGTGCCAGCAGTTACCAAGGACAGGTTCCCACCGGGGAGCTGTTTTTT.

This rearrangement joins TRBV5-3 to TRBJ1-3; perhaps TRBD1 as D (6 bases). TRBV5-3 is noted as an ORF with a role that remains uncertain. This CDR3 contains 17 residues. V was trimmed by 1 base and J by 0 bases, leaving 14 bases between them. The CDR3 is CARSLQGNPSSGNTIYF. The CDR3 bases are TGTGCCAGAAGCTTGCAGGGGAACCCTAGCTCTGGAAACACCATATATTTT.

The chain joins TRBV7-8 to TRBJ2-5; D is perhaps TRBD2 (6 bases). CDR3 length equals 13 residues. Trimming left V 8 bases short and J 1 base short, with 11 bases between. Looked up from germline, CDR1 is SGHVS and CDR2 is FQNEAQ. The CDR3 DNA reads TGTGCCAGCCTCGGGAGAACCCAAGAGACCCAGTACTTC. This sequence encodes CASLGRTQETQYF.

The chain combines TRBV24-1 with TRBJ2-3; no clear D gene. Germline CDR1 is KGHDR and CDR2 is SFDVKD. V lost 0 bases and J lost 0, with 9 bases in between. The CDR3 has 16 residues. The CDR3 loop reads CATSDLGAPSTDTQYF. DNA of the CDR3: TGTGCCACCAGTGATTTGGGAGCGCCTAGCACAGATACGCAGTATTTT.

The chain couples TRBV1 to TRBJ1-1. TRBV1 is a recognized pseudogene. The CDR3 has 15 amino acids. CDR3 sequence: CTSSLPPRVGTEAFF. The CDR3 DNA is TGCACCAGCAGCCTCCCTCCCCGAGTAGGCACTGAAGCTTTCTTT.

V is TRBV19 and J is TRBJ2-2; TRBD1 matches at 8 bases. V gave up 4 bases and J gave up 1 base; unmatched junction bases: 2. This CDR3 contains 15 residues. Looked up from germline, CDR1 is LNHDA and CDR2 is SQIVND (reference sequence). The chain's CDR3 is CASSKGQGNTGELFF. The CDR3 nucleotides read TGTGCCAGTAGTAAAGGACAGGGGAACACCGGGGAGCTGTTTTTT.

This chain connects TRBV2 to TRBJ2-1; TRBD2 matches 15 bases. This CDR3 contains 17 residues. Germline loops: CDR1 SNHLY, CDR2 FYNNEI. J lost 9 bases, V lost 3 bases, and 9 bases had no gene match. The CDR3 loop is CASSEVPGLAGGGEQFF. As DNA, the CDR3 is TGTGCCAGCAGTGAGGTTCCGGGACTAGCGGGAGGCGGTGAGCAGTTCTTC.

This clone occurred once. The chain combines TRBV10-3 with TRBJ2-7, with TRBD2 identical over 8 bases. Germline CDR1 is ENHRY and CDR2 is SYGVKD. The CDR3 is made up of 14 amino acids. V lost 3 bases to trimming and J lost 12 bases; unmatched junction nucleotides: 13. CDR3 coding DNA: TGTGCCATCAGTGATTACAGAGCGGGAGTACGGGGGTACGTC. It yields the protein CAISDYRAGVRGYV.

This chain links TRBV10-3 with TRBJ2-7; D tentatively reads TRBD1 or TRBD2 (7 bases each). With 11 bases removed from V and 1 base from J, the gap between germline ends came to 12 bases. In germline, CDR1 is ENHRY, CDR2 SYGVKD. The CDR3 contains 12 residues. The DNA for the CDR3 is TGTGCCTCCAGGGGGGGGTCCTACGAGCAGTACGTC. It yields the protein CASRGGSYEQYV.

CDR3 sequence: CASSIEADPRNQPQHF. Written as DNA, the CDR3 is TGTGCCAGTAGTATAGAAGCAGACCCCCGCAATCAGCCCCAGCATTTT. V is TRBV19 and J is TRBJ1-5, with D unclear. Trimming stripped 0 bases from V and 2 bases from J, with 11 bases between. Germline CDR1 LNHDA, CDR2 SQIVND (reference sequence). The CDR3 loop spans 16 amino acids.

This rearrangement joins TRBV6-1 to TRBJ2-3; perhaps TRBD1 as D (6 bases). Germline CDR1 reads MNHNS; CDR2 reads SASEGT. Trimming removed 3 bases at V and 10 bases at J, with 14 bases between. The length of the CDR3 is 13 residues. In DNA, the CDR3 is TGTGCCAGCAGTGATAGACAGGTCGCTCCGCAGTATTTT. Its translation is CASSDRQVAPQYF.

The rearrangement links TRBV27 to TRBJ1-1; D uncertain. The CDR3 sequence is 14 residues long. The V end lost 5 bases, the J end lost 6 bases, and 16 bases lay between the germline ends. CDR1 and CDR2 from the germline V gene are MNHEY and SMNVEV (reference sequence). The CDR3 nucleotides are TGTGCCAGCAGTCCCCACTACAAGGCCCCTGAAGCTTTCTTT. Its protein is CASSPHYKAPEAFF.

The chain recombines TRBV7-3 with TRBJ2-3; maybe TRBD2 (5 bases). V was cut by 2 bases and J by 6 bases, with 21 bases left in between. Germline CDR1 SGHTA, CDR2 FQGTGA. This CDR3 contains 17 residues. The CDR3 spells CASSLAPVRAGEDTQYF. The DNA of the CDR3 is TGTGCCAGCAGCTTAGCCCCCGTGCGGGCGGGTGAGGATACGCAGTATTTT.